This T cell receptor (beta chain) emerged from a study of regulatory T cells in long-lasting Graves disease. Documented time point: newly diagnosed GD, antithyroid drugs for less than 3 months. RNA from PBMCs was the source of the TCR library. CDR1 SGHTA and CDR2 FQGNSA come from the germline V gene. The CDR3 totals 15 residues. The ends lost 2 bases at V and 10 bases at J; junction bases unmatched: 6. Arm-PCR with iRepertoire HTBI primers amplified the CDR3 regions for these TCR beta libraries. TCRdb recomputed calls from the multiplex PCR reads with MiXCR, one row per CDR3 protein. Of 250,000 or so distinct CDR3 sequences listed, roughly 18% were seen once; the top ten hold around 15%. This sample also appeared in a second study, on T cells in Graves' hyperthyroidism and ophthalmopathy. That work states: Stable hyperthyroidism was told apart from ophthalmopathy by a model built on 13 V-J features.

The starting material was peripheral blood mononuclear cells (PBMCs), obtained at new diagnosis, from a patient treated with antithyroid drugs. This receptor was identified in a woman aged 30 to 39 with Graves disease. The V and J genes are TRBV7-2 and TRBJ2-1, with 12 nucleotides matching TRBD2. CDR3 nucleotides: TGTGCCAGCAGCTTAACTAGCGGGGGGTCTGGCGAGCAGTTCTTC. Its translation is CASSLTSGGSGEQFF.